This TCR beta chain originates from a study of blood T cell repertoires in COVID-19. Overall study: The samples span acute and convalescent COVID-19 from the United States, Italy and Spain.

The method was immunoSEQ multiplex PCR; TCRdb's version includes in-frame clones alone and lacks a portion of them. The repertoire holds some 200,000 clones, about 75% seen once, with roughly 28% in the top ten. The TCR originated in a woman aged 70 to 79 with acute or convalescent COVID-19. Material for sequencing was peripheral blood.

The CDR3 region has the DNA TGCGCCAGCAGCTTGGGAGGGGGCGCGTTGGAAGATACGCAGTATTTT. Translated: CASSLGGGALEDTQYF. This chain links TRBV5-1 with TRBJ2-3; TRBD1 matches 7 bases. From germline, CDR1 is SGHRS and CDR2 YFSETQ. This CDR3 is 16 amino acids long. V gave up 0 bases and J gave up 5 bases; unmatched junction bases: 9.